This T cell receptor (beta chain) was observed in a study of blood T cell repertoires in COVID-19 (TCRdb year 2020). Regarding the study in general: Samples covering the acute and convalescent phases of COVID-19 were provided by collaborators in the United States, Italy and Spain. Samples came from the ongoing ImmuneRACE study (first 160 participants) plus 1,254 subjects from 6 global collaborators. HLA class I and class II types, where available, came from metadata supplied by the sample provider rather than from assay-based typing. Sample metadata almost always included a de-identified subject ID, COVID-19 status, age in years and sex. A freely available public database, intended as a resource for researchers studying the immune response to SARS-CoV-2, is where the repertoires were released. Subjects who had been exposed to COVID-19, were actively infected with it, or had recovered from it provided the deeply sampled blood TCRbeta repertoires that made up the dataset. The material from the prospective study consisted of cDNA or gDNA derived from T cells, B-cell-depleted T cells, or PBMCs. Overall results and qualifications from the work: How much clinical and demographic metadata was included differed by source and by participant, and the metadata was provided uncurated.

Each collaborating institution followed its own protocols to collect whole blood in K2EDTA tubes. For TCRbeta analysis, collaborators shipped samples in one of three forms: frozen whole blood, isolated PBMCs, or DNA extracted from either of those sample types. TCRbeta CDR3 regions were amplified from genomic DNA using the immunoSEQ Assay, a bias-controlled multiplex PCR. Concerning the study's data processing: The number of nucleated cells in each sample was estimated by amplification of reference gene primers within the assay. Sequence reads were collapsed and filtered to measure the absolute abundance of every unique TCRbeta CDR3 rearrangement. For each sample, productive Simpson clonality was calculated as the square root of Simpson's diversity index across productive rearrangements. What TCRdb holds here is the immuneACCESS table cut down to in-frame rearrangements. Part of the clones is not present; checked against another copy, under half of the missing clones reflect an unresolved V gene, and the others are unexplained. That table gives V, J and clone size, and the DNA gave D and trimming. Counted in this sample were roughly 200,000 clones; around 82% of them appeared once. In total, the top ten clones hold approximately 4.4% of the sample.

Concerning this clone itself: This receptor's antigen is unknown. No qualities accompany the bases; no much larger clone lies one base away.

Ends trimmed: V by 3 bases, J by 7 bases; bases unmatched to a gene: 5. According to the germline V gene (reference sequence), CDR1 reads LNHNV and CDR2 reads YYDKDF. CDR3 length: 14 amino acids, cysteine to phenylalanine. Only CDR3 DNA is held: 42 bases, read in frame from base 1. The sequence came from a man in his forties or fifties with active or convalescent COVID-19. The sequencing sample was made of peripheral blood. The chain joins TRBV15 to TRBJ2-7; TRBD1 fits 11 bases in the junction. The CDR3: CATSSSGTGGEQYF. The DNA sequence is given as TGTGCCACCAGCAGTTCCGGGACAGGGGGGGAGCAGTACTTC.